This T cell receptor (beta chain) was captured by sequencing in a study of cytomegalovirus exposure and HLA in healthy donors. Study at large: There were under 130 million unique TCR beta sequences, drawn from about 179 million T cells, in an earlier analysis. The study's findings and limits: Later, TCR association rates were found to vary by HLA locus, highest for DRB1 and lowest for HLA-C.

This CDR3 is 16 amino acids long. After removal of 5 bases from V and 2 bases from J, the junction contained 9 bases not matched to a gene. Germline CDR1 is SGHRS and CDR2 is YFSETQ. Both 60 Vbeta primers and 13 Jbeta primers went into the PCR. Assay used: immunoSEQ multiplex PCR; TCRdb lists only in-frame clones, some missing. The sample includes 99,000 or so clones, around 73% of them seen just once. On this clone itself: Its antigen is currently unknown.

The clonotype comes from a man in his thirties or forties in good health and CMV-seronegative. The rearrangement links TRBV5-1 to TRBJ2-2; 7 bases line up with TRBD1. The source material was PBMCs. CDR3 sequence (DNA): TGCGCCAGCAGGGTAACAGGGGCTTCCAACACCGGGGAGCTGTTTTTT. Residues: CASRVTGASNTGELFF.